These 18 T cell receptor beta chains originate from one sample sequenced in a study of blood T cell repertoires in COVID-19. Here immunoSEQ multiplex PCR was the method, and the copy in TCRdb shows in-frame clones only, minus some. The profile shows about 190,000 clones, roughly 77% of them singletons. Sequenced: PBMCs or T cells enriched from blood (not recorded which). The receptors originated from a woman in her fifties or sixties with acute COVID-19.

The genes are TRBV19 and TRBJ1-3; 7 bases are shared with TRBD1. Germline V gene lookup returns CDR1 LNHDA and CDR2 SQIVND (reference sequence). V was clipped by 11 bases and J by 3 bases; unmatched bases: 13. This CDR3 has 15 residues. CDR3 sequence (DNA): TGTGCCGTCAGACAGGGTCGTGGAAATGGAAACACCATATATTTT. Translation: CAVRQGRGNGNTIYF.

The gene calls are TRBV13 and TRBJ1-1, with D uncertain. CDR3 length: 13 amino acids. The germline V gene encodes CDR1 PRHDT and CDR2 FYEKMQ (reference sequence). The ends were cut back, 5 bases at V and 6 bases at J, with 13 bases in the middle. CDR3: CASSLRGYPEAFF. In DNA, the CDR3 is TGTGCCAGCAGCCTTAGAGGGTACCCTGAAGCTTTCTTT.

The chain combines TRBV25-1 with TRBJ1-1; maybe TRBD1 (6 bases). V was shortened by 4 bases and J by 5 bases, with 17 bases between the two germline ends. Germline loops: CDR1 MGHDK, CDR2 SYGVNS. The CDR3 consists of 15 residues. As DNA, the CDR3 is TGTGCCAGCAGTGGACACGCAGGGGTTGGGACTGAAGCTTTCTTT. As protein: CASSGHAGVGTEAFF.

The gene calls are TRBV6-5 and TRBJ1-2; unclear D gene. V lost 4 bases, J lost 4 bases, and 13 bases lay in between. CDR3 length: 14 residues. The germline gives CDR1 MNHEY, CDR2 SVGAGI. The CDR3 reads CASSLDLVGYGYTF. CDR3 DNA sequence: TGTGCCAGCAGTTTAGACCTAGTTGGCTATGGCTACACCTTC.

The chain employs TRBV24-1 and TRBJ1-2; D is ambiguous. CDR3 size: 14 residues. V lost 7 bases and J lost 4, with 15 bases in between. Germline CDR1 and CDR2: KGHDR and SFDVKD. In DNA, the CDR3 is TGTGCCACCAGCCCCTCTGACATCGGCTATGGCTACACCTTC. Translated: CATSPSDIGYGYTF.

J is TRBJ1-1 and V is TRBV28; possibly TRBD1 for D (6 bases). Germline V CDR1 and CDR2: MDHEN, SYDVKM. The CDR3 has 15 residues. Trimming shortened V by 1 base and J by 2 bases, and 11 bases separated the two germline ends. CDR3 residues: CASSLYGGPNTEAFF. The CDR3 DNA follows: TGTGCCAGCAGTTTATATGGGGGCCCTAACACTGAAGCTTTCTTT.

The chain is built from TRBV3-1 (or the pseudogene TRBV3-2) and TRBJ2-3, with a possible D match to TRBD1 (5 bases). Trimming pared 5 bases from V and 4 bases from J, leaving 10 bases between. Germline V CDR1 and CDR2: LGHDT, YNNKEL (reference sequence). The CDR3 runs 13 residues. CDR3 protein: CASSREGADTQYF. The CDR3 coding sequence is TGTGCCAGCAGCAGGGAAGGGGCAGATACGCAGTATTTT.

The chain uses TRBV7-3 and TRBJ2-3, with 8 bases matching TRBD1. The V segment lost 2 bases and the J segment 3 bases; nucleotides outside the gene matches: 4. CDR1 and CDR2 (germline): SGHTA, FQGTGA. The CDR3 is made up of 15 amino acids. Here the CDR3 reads CASSLGTGRTDTQYF. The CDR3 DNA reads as TGTGCCAGCAGCTTAGGGACAGGACGGACAGATACGCAGTATTTT.

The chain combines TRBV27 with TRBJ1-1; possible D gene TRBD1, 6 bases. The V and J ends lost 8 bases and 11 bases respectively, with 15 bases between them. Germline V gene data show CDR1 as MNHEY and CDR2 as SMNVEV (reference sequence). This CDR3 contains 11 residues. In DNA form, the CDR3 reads TGTGCCAGCCTAAGGGGGTGGAAGGCTTTCTTT. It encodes CASLRGWKAFF.

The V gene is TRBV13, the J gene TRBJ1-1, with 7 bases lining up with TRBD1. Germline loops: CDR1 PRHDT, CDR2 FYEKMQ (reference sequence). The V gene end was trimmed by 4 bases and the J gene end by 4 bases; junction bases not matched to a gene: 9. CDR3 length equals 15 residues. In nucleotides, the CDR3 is TGTGCCAGCAGCTCGGAGACAGGGATGGTCACTGAAGCTTTCTTT. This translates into CASSSETGMVTEAFF.

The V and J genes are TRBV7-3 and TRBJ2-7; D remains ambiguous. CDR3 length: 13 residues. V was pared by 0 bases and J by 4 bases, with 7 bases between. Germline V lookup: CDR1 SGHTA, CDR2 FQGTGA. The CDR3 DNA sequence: TGTGCCAGCAGCTTAACGTCCGGTTACGAGCAGTACGTC. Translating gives CASSLTSGYEQYV.

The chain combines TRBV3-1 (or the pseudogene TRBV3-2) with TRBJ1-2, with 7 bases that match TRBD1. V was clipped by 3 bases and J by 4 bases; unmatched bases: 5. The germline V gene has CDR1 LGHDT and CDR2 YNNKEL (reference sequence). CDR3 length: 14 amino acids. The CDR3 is CASSQTGRLYGYTF. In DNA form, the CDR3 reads TGTGCCAGCAGCCAGACAGGGAGACTCTATGGCTACACCTTC.

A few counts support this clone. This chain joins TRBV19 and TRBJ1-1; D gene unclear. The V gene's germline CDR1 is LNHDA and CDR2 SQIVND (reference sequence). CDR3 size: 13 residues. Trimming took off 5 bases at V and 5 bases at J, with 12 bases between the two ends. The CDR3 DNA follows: TGTGCCAGTAGTGTCTCAGGCCGTACTGAAGCTTTCTTT. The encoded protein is CASSVSGRTEAFF.

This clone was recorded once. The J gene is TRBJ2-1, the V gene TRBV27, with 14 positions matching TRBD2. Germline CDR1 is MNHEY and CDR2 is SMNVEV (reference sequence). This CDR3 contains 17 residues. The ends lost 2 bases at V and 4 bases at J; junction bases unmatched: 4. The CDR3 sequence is CASSLVGTSGGYNEQFF. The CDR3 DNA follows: TGTGCCAGCAGTTTAGTTGGGACTAGCGGGGGTTACAATGAGCAGTTCTTC.

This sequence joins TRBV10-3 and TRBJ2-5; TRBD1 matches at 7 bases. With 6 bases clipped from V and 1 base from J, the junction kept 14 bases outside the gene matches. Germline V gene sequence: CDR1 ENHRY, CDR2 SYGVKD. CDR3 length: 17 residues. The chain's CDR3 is CAIRPGTFRDSQETQYF. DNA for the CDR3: TGTGCCATCAGACCTGGGACATTCCGGGACAGCCAAGAGACCCAGTACTTC.

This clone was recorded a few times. The CDR3 region is CASSSVQGTEAFF. CDR3 DNA sequence: TGTGCCAGCAGCTCGGTACAGGGCACTGAAGCTTTCTTT. The J gene is TRBJ1-1, the V gene TRBV7-9, with D tentatively TRBD1 (6 bases). In germline, CDR1 is SEHNR, CDR2 FQNEAQ (reference sequence). The CDR3 runs to 13 residues. Trimming took off 4 bases at V and 4 bases at J, with 10 bases between the two ends. Complete variable domain (other parts from reference TRBV7-9 and TRBJ1-1): DTGVSQNPRHKITKRGQNVTFRCDPISEHNRLYWYRQTLGQGPEFLTYFQNEAQLEKSRLLSDRFSAERPKGSFSTLEIQRTEQGDSAMYLCASSSVQGTEAFFGQGTRLTVV.

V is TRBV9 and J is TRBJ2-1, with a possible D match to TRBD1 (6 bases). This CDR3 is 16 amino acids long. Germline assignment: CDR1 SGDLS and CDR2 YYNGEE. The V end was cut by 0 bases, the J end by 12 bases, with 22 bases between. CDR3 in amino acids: CASSVGGGGDAGGQFF. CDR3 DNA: TGTGCCAGCAGCGTAGGTGGGGGCGGAGACGCAGGAGGGCAGTTCTTC. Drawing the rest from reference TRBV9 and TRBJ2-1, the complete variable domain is DSGVTQTPKHLITATGQRVTLRCSPRSGDLSVYWYQQSLDQGLQFLIQYYNGEERAKGNILERFSAQQFPDLHSELNLSSLELGDSALYFCASSVGGGGDAGGQFFGPGTRLTVL.

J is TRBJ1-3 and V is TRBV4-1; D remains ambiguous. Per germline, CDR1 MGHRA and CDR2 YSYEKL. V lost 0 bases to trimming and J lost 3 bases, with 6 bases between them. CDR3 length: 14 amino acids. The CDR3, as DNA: TGCGCCAGCAGCCAAGATTCGGGTGGAAACACCATATATTTT. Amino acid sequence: CASSQDSGGNTIYF.